The clone carrying this T cell receptor (beta chain) was seen repeatedly, ten times or more. These data belong to a study of T-cell reconstitution after alpha-beta-depleted transplantation in children. Unique molecular identifiers were incorporated into the prepared TCRbeta library. MiXCR was run by TCRdb on the PCR reads, yielding one entry per CDR3 protein. The sample lists around 250,000 distinct CDR3 sequences; over 8% were seen once. The sequence was collected from a human donor who donated a stem cell graft to a child with SCID. Sequenced material: PBMCs from the stem cell graft donor, taken from the stem cell graft.

CDR3 bases: TGCGCCAGCAGCTTTTTAGCGCTAGCGAAAGAGACCCAGTACTTC. Encoded protein: CASSFLALAKETQYF. The chain couples TRBV5-1 to TRBJ2-5; a possible D gene is TRBD2 (6 bases). This CDR3 region has 15 residues. CDR1 and CDR2 from the germline V gene are SGHRS and YFSETQ. The V end lost 2 bases, the J end lost 3 bases, and 14 bases lay between the germline ends.